This T cell receptor beta chain originates from a study of blood T cell repertoires in COVID-19. The wider study: The United States, Italy and Spain provided the acute and convalescent COVID-19 samples. Sources were T cells, B-cell-depleted T cells, or PBMCs; the material itself was cDNA or gDNA.

Authors' methods: Nucleated cell counts were estimated from reference gene primer amplification. Only in-frame clones appear in the TCRdb table, and some are missing; sequencing was by immunoSEQ multiplex PCR. V and J calls plus clone size are reproduced from that table; the DNA served to infer D and trimming. The sample records 150,000 to 200,000 clones, about 92% being singletons. Trimming removed 9 bases from V and 3 bases from J, with 30 bases in between. CDR3 length: 19 residues. The germline V gene has CDR1 SNHLY and CDR2 FYNNEI. The chain combines TRBV2 with TRBJ2-4; the D gene is possibly TRBD1 (5 bases). The sample comprised peripheral blood. This sequence was found in a man between 60 and 75 years old with active or convalescent COVID-19. CDR3 loop: CASIPWGSRILDDKNIQYF. Here the CDR3 DNA reads TGTGCCAGTATACCCTGGGGCAGTAGAATATTGGATGACAAAAACATTCAGTACTTC.